A single sample is the source of the 4 T cell receptor beta chains below, sequenced in a study of blood T cell repertoires in COVID-19. TCRdb keeps only in-frame clones here, not all; method: immunoSEQ multiplex PCR. Altogether 48,000 or so clones are present, about nine tenths being singletons, with the ten largest covering 2.6%. Sequencing was performed on peripheral blood. The source is a woman of 80 years or more with COVID-19, enrolled during active disease.

CDR3 DNA: TGTGCCAGCTCACCACGTGGGGCAGGGGGGAACACTGAAGCTTTCTTT. It encodes CASSPRGAGGNTEAFF. The J gene is TRBJ1-1, the V gene TRBV18; 7 bases map to TRBD1. This CDR3 contains 16 residues. Germline trimming cut 1 base from V and 1 base from J; bases unmatched to any gene: 6. Germline V gives CDR1 KGHSH, CDR2 LQKENI.

This clone was recorded a few times. V and J are TRBV30 and TRBJ1-4; D call uncertain. Germline CDR1 is GTSNPN and CDR2 is SVGIG (reference sequence). The CDR3 length is 17 residues. Trimming left V 0 bases short and J 1 base short, with 15 bases between. The CDR3 sequence: CAWSVRSNSLTNEKLFF. The CDR3 DNA follows: TGTGCCTGGAGTGTACGCTCTAACTCCCTAACTAATGAAAAACTGTTTTTT.

The CDR3 DNA follows: TGTGCCAGCAGCTTAGTCTCGACTAGCGGGAGCCACGAGCAGTACTTC. This gives the protein CASSLVSTSGSHEQYF. The chain carries TRBV7-2 and TRBJ2-7; 12 nucleotides align to TRBD2. Germline V gene lookup returns CDR1 SGHTA and CDR2 FQGNSA. The CDR3 runs 16 residues. V trimming: 1 base; J trimming: 5 bases; junction bases outside the gene matches: 6.

V is TRBV7-9 and J is TRBJ2-1, with TRBD2 identical over 13 bases. Germline CDR1 and CDR2: SEHNR and FQNEAQ (reference sequence). CDR3 length equals 18 residues. V trimming: 3 bases; J trimming: 4 bases; junction bases outside the gene matches: 9. As DNA, the CDR3 is TGTGCCAGCAGCTTGGGAAGACAGGGACTAGCGGGATACAATGAGCAGTTCTTC. Translated, it gives CASSLGRQGLAGYNEQFF.